Following are 14 T cell receptor beta chains from one sample sequenced in a study of cytomegalovirus exposure and HLA in healthy donors. Primers for the PCR totalled 60 Vbeta and 13 Jbeta. This table comes from immunoSEQ multiplex PCR, and its TCRdb copy is limited to in-frame clones, with some not included. The sample lists over 45,000 clones; around 83% were seen once. Sequenced input: PBMCs. These receptors originate from a man aged 25 to 45 in good health and CMV-seronegative.

This chain links TRBV4-3 with TRBJ2-7; 9 nucleotides agree with TRBD1. Germline V lookup: CDR1 LGHNA, CDR2 YSLEER. J lost 2 bases, V lost 4 bases, and 6 bases had no gene match. The CDR3 has 15 amino acids. The CDR3 sequence is CASSLAGQGTYEQYF. The CDR3 nucleotides read TGCGCCAGCAGCCTCGCGGGACAGGGTACCTACGAGCAGTACTTC.

V and J are TRBV11-3 and TRBJ2-1; 8 nucleotides line up with TRBD2. The V and J ends lost 5 bases and 0 bases, in that order; junction bases with no gene match: 3. The CDR3 has 15 residues. Germline V CDR1 and CDR2: SGHNT, YENEEA. The CDR3 protein is CASSLGTSSYNEQFF. In DNA form, the CDR3 reads TGTGCCAGCAGCCTTGGGACTAGCTCCTACAATGAGCAGTTCTTC.

This rearrangement joins TRBV5-6 to TRBJ2-5; the D gene is possibly TRBD2 (6 bases). Trimming took off 2 bases at V and 2 bases at J, with 13 bases between the two ends. The CDR3 runs 15 residues. CDR1 and CDR2 from the germline V gene are SGHDT and YYEEEE. The CDR3 region is CASSFRETAQETQYF. The CDR3 DNA sequence: TGTGCCAGCAGCTTCCGGGAGACCGCTCAAGAGACCCAGTACTTC.

The chain links TRBV27 to TRBJ2-3; a weak D match, TRBD2 (6 bases). CDR1 and CDR2 (germline): MNHEY, SMNVEV (reference sequence). The CDR3 length is 13 residues. The V end lost 4 bases, the J end lost 4 bases, and 9 bases lay between the germline ends. CDR3: CASSWAGSDTQYF. CDR3 bases: TGTGCCAGCAGTTGGGCGGGGTCAGATACGCAGTATTTT.

Concerning this clone itself: The identical CDR3 is also encoded by other nucleotide sequences in the sample. The chain employs TRBV5-4 and TRBJ2-1, with TRBD2 matching 10 bases. Germline assignment: CDR1 SGHNT and CDR2 YYREEE (reference sequence). This CDR3 region has 15 residues. The J segment lost 2 bases and the V segment lost 3 bases, leaving 2 bases of the junction unmatched. This CDR3 reads CASSSTSGTYNEQFF. The CDR3 bases are TGTGCCAGCAGCTCAACTAGCGGGACCTACAATGAGCAGTTCTTC. Together with reference TRBV5-4 and TRBJ2-1, the CDR3 gives the full variable domain: ETGVTQSPTHLIKTRGQQVTLRCSSQSGHNTVSWYQQALGQGPQFIFQYYREEENGRGNFPPRFSGLQFPNYSSELNVNALELDDSALYLCASSSTSGTYNEQFFGPGTRLTVL.

This clone was seen more than once but under ten times. The chain couples TRBV6-1 to TRBJ1-2; unclear D gene. The germline V gene has CDR1 MNHNS and CDR2 SASEGT. V gave up 3 bases and J gave up 4 bases, with 9 bases separating them. The CDR3 is 13 residues long. DNA of the CDR3: TGTGCCAGCAGTGAGGAGGGAGCCTATGGCTACACCTTC. Amino acid sequence: CASSEEGAYGYTF.

J is TRBJ2-7 and V is TRBV10-2, with TRBD1 matching 7 bases. This CDR3 has 12 amino acids. V dropped 8 bases and J dropped 7; count of bases not matched to a gene: 8. Germline CDR1 reads WSHSY; CDR2 reads SAAADI. CDR3 loop: CASSGGLDEQYF. The CDR3 bases are TGCGCCAGCTCAGGGGGTCTTGATGAGCAGTACTTC.

The sample holds one count of this clone. V is TRBV19 and J is TRBJ2-7; 7 bases fit TRBD1. Germline V gives CDR1 LNHDA, CDR2 SQIVND (reference sequence). V gave up 2 bases and J gave up 1 base; unmatched junction bases: 8. The CDR3 is 16 residues long. The CDR3, as DNA: TGTGCCAGTAGTATACTGGGACAGACTATATCCTACGAGCAGTACTTC. Protein: CASSILGQTISYEQYF.

The chain has TRBV25-1 and TRBJ1-6; no reliable D call. The CDR3 spans 15 residues. V lost 3 bases and J 6 bases, leaving 12 bases between the germline ends. Germline values: CDR1 MGHDK, CDR2 SYGVNS. CDR3 sequence: CASSEPGRGNSPLHF. DNA for the CDR3: TGTGCCAGCAGTGAGCCGGGGAGAGGTAATTCACCCCTCCACTTT.

A few counts support this clone. The chain is built from TRBV2 and TRBJ2-1, with a weak D call TRBD1 (6 bases). V shed 7 bases and J shed 5 bases, with 15 bases lying between them. The CDR3 spans 14 residues. In germline, CDR1 is SNHLY, CDR2 FYNNEI. The CDR3: CASKSQGNNNEQFF. DNA of the CDR3: TGTGCCAGCAAATCCCAGGGGAACAACAATGAGCAGTTCTTC.

The chain joins TRBV14 to TRBJ2-3, with D possibly TRBD2 on 6 matching bases. The CDR3 spans 17 residues. Germline lookup yields CDR1 SGHDN and CDR2 FVKESK. The germline V and J ends were trimmed by 0 bases and 4 bases, with 17 bases remaining between them. Here the CDR3 DNA reads TGTGCCAGCAGCCAAGAAGGCGGAATGGGGGAGGCAGATACGCAGTATTTT. Residues: CASSQEGGMGEADTQYF.

The rearrangement uses TRBV6-5 and TRBJ1-1; a possible D gene is TRBD1 (5 bases). The CDR3 has 13 amino acids. Per germline, CDR1 MNHEY and CDR2 SVGAGI. Trimming took 7 bases from V and 10 from J, leaving 19 bases between them. CDR3 in amino acids: CASMAGGGGRAFF. For the CDR3, the DNA is TGTGCCAGCATGGCGGGGGGGGGAGGGCGAGCTTTCTTT.

The CDR3 loop is CASSYRASGSDTQYF. As DNA, the CDR3 is TGCGCCAGCTCCTACAGGGCTAGCGGCTCGGATACGCAGTATTTT. This chain joins TRBV4-1 and TRBJ2-3, with a tentative D call TRBD2 (7 bases). This CDR3 comprises 15 residues. Trimming took 8 bases from V and 6 from J, leaving 21 bases between them. Germline loops: CDR1 MGHRA, CDR2 YSYEKL.

The chain joins TRBV7-9 to TRBJ2-1; possible D gene TRBD2, 6 bases. V gave up 1 base and J gave up 10 bases, with 17 bases separating them. The germline CDR1 and CDR2 sequences are SEHNR and FQNEAQ (reference sequence). The CDR3 is made up of 15 amino acids. The CDR3 nucleotides are TGTGCCAGCAGCTTAGTGGGGGGTGGGCTAGAGGAGCAGTTCTTC. Translation: CASSLVGGGLEEQFF.